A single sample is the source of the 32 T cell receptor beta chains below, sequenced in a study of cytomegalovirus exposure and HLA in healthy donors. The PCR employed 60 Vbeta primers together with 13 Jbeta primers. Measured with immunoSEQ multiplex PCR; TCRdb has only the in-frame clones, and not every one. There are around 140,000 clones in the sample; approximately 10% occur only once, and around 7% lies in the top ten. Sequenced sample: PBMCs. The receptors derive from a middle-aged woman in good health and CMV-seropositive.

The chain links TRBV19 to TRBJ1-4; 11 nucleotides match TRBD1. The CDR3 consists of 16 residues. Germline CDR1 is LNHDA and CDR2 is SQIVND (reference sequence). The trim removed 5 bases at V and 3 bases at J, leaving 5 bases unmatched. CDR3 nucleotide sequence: TGTGCCAGTAGTCCTGGACAGGGGGCATCTAATGAAAAACTGTTTTTT. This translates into CASSPGQGASNEKLFF.

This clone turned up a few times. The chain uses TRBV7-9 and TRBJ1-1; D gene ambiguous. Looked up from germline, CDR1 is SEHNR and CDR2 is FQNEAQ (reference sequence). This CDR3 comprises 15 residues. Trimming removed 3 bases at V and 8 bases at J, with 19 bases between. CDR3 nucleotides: TGTGCCAGCAGCTTTAGCGTTGTCCGGCACCCCGAAGCTTTCTTT. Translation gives CASSFSVVRHPEAFF.

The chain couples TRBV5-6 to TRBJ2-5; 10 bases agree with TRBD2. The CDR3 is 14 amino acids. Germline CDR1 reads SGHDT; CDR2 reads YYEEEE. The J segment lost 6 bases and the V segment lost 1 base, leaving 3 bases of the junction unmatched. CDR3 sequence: CASSLTSGEKTQYF. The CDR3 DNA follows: TGTGCCAGCAGCTTGACTAGCGGGGAGAAGACCCAGTACTTC.

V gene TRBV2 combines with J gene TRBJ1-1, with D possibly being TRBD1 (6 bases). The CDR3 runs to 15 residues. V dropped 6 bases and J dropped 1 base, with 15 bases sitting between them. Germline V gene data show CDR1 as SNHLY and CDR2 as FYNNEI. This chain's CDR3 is CASSQQGSANTEAFF. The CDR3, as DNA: TGTGCCAGCAGCCAACAGGGTTCAGCGAACACTGAAGCTTTCTTT.

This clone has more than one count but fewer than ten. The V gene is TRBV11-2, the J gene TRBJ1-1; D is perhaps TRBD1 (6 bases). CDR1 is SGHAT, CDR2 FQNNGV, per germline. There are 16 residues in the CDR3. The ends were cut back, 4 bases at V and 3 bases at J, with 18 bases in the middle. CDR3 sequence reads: CASSSAETGVDTEAFF. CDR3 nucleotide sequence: TGTGCCAGCAGCTCCGCCGAGACAGGCGTAGACACTGAAGCTTTCTTT.

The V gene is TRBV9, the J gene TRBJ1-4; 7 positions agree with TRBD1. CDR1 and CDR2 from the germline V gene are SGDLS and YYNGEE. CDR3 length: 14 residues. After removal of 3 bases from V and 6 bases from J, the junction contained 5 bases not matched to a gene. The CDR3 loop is CASSAGTAYEKLFF. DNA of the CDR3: TGTGCCAGCAGCGCCGGGACAGCCTATGAAAAACTGTTTTTT.

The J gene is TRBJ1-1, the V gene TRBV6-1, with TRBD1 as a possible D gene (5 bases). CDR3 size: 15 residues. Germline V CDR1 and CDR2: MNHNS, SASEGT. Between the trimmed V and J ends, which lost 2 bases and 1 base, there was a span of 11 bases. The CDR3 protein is CASSELGGTNTEAFF. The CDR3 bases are TGTGCCAGCAGTGAATTGGGGGGGACGAACACTGAAGCTTTCTTT.

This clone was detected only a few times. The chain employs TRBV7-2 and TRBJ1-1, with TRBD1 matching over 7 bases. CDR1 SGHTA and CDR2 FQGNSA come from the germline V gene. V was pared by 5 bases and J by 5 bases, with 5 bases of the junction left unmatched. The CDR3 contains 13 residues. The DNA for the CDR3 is TGTGCCAGCAGCCTAGGGGGCGTAACTGAAGCTTTCTTT. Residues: CASSLGGVTEAFF.

This chain's CDR3 is CASSSGGNTEAFF. The CDR3 coding sequence is TGTGCCAGCTCATCAGGGGGGAACACTGAAGCTTTCTTT. The chain employs TRBV18 and TRBJ1-1, with 7 bases identical to TRBD1. The V and J ends lost 5 bases and 1 base, in that order; junction bases with no gene match: 1. In germline, CDR1 is KGHSH, CDR2 LQKENI. The CDR3 sequence is 13 residues long.

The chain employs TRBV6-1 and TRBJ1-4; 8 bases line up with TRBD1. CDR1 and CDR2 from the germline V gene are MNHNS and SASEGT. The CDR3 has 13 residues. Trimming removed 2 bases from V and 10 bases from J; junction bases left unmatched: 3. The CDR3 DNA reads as TGTGCCAGCAGTGAACTTCAGGGGGCAAAACTGTTTTTT. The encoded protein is CASSELQGAKLFF.

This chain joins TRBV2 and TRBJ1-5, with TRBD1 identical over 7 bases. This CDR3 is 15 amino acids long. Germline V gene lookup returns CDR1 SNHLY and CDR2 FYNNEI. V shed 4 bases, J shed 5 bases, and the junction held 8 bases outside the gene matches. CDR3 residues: CASSGQGGGDQPQHF. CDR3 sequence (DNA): TGTGCCAGCAGTGGACAGGGAGGAGGAGATCAGCCCCAGCATTTT.

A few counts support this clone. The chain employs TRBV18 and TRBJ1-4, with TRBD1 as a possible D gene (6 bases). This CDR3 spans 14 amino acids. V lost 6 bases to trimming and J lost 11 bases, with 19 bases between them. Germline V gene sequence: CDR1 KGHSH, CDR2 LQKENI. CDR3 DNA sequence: TGTGCCAGCTCCCGGGACATCCTTAGTGGGAAACTGTTTTTT. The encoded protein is CASSRDILSGKLFF.

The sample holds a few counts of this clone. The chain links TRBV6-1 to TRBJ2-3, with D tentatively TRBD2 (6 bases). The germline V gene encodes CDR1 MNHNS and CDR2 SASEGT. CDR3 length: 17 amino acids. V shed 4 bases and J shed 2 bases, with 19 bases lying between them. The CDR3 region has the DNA TGTGCCAGCAGTGCCCACTCCGGGGGAATCTCCACAGATACGCAGTATTTT. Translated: CASSAHSGGISTDTQYF.

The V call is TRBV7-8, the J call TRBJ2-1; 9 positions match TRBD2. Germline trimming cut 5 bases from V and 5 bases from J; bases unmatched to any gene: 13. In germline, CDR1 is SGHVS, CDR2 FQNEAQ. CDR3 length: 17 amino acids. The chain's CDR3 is CASSTDQRGVVNNEQFF. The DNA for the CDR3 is TGTGCCAGCAGCACAGACCAGCGGGGGGTAGTGAACAATGAGCAGTTCTTC. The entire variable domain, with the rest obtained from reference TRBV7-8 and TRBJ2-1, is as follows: GAGVSQSPRYKVAKRGQDVALRCDPISGHVSLFWYQQALGQGPEFLTYFQNEAQLDKSGLPSDRFFAERPEGSVSTLKIQRTQQEDSAVYLCASSTDQRGVVNNEQFFGPGTRLTVL.

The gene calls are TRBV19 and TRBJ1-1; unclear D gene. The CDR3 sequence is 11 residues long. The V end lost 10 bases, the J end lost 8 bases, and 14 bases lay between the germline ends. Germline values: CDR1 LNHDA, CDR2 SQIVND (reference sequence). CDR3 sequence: CATLGPREAFF. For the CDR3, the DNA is TGTGCCACCTTGGGCCCCCGGGAAGCTTTCTTT.

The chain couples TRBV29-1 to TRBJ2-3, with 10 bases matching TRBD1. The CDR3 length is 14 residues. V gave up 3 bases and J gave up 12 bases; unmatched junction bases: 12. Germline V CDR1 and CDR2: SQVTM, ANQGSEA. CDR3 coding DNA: TGCAGCGTTGAGAGTACCGGGACAGGGGCGTCCCAGTATTTT. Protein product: CSVESTGTGASQYF.

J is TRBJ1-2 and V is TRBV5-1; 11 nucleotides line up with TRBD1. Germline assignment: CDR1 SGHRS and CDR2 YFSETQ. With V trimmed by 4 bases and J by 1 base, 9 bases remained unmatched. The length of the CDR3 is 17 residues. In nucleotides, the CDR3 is TGCGCCAGCAGCCCTGGACAGGGGGCTTTTCTTAACTATGGCTACACCTTC. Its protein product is CASSPGQGAFLNYGYTF.

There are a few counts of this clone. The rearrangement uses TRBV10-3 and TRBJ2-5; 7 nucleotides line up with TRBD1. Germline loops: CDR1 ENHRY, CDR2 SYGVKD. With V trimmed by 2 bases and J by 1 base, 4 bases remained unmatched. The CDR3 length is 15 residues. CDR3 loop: CAISEPGGVQETQYF. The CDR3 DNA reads TGTGCCATCAGTGAGCCAGGGGGAGTCCAAGAGACCCAGTACTTC.

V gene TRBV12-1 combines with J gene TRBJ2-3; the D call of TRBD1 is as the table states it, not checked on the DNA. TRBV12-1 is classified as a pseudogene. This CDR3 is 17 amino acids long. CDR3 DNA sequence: TGTGCCAGCAGCTTTGATTGGACACCTGGAGAAAGAGATACGCAGTATTTT. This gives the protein CASSFDWTPGERDTQYF.

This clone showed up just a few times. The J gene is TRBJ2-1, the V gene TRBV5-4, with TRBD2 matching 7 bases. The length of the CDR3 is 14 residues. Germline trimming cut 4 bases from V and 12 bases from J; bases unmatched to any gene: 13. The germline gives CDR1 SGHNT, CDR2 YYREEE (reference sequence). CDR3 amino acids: CASSLPGGWEGQFF. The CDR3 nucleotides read TGTGCCAGCAGCCTCCCCGGGGGGTGGGAAGGGCAGTTCTTC.

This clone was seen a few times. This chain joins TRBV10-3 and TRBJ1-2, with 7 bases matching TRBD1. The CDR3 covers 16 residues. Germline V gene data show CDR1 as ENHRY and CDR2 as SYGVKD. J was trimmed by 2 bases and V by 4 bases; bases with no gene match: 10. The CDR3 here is CAISGVEQGLNYGYTF. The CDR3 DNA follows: TGTGCCATCAGTGGAGTCGAACAGGGGTTAAACTATGGCTACACCTTC.

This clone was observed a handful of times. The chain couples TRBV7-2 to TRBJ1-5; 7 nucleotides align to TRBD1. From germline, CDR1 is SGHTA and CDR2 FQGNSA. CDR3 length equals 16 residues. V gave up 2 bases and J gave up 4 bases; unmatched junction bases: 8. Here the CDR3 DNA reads TGTGCCAGCAGCTTAACCTGGACAGGAAGAAATCAGCCCCAGCATTTT. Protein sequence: CASSLTWTGRNQPQHF.

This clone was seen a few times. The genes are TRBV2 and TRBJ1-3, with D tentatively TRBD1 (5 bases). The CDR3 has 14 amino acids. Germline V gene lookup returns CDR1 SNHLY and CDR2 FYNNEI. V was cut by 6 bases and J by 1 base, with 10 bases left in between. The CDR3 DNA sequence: TGTGCCAGCAGCAAGACAGCTTCTGGAAACACCATATATTTT. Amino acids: CASSKTASGNTIYF. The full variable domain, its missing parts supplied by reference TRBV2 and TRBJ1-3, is EPEVTQTPSHQVTQMGQEVILRCVPISNHLYFYWYRQILGQKVEFLVSFYNNEISEKSEIFDDQFSVERPDGSNFTLKIRSTKLEDSAMYFCASSKTASGNTIYFGEGSWLTVV.

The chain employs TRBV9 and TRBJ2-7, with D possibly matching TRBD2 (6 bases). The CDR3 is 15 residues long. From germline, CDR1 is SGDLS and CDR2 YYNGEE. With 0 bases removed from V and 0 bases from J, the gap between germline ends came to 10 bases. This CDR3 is CASSVDGGPSYEQYF. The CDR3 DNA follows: TGTGCCAGCAGCGTAGACGGGGGTCCCTCCTACGAGCAGTACTTC.

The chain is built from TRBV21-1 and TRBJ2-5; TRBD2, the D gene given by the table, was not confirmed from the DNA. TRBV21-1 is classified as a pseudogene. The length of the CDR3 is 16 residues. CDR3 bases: TGTGCCAGCAGCAGACGAAAGAATGGGGGGGCAGAGACCCAGTACTTC. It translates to CASSRRKNGGAETQYF.

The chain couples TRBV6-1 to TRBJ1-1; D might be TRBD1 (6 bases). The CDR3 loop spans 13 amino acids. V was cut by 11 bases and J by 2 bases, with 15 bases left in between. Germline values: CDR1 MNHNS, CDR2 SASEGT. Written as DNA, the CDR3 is TGTGCCGGAACGCAGGGGCTAAACACTGAAGCTTTCTTT. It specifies CAGTQGLNTEAFF.

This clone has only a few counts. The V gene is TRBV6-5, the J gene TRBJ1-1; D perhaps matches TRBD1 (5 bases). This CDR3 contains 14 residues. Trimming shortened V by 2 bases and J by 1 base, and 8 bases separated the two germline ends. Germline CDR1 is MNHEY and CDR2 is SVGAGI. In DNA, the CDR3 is TGTGCCAGCAGTTACATCGGACAGAACACTGAAGCTTTCTTT. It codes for CASSYIGQNTEAFF.

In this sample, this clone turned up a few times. The CDR3 sequence: CASSLDGSYEQYF. For the CDR3, the DNA is TGTGCCAGCAGCTTGGACGGCTCCTACGAGCAGTACTTC. The rearrangement links TRBV5-4 to TRBJ2-7; no firm D call. V lost 0 bases and J 0 bases, leaving 4 bases between the germline ends. The CDR3 length is 13 residues. The V gene's germline CDR1 is SGHNT and CDR2 YYREEE (reference sequence).

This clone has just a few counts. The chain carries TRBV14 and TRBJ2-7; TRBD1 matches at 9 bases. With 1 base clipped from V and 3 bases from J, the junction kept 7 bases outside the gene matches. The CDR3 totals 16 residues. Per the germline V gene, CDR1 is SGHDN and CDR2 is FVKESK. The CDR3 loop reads CASSQGQGVPGYEQYF. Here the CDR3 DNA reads TGTGCCAGCAGCCAAGGACAGGGGGTGCCAGGCTACGAGCAGTACTTC.

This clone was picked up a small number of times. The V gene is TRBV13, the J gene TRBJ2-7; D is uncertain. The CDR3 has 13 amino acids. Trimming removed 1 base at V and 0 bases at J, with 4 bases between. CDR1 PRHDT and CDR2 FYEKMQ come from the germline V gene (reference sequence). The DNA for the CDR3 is TGTGCCAGCAGCTTAGCCCGCTCCTACGAGCAGTACTTC. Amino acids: CASSLARSYEQYF.

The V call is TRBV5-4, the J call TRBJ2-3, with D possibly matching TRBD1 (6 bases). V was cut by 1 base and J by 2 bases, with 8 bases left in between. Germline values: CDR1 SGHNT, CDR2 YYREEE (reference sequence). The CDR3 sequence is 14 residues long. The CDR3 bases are TGTGCCAGCAGCTTGTCAGGGGCCACAGATACGCAGTATTTT. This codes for CASSLSGATDTQYF.

In DNA form, the CDR3 reads TGTGCCAGCAGCCCACCACGGAGCGGGGGCCGATACAATGAGCAGTTCTTC. This encodes CASSPPRSGGRYNEQFF. The chain combines TRBV5-6 with TRBJ2-1; 8 nucleotides agree with TRBD2. There are 17 residues in the CDR3. The J segment lost 4 bases and the V segment lost 4 bases, leaving 13 bases of the junction unmatched. The germline gives CDR1 SGHDT, CDR2 YYEEEE.